This T cell receptor (beta chain) was identified during a study of blood T cell repertoires in COVID-19. Study overall: COVID-19 samples, acute and convalescent, were from the United States, Italy and Spain. PBMCs, B-cell-depleted T cells, or T cells were the source of the cDNA or gDNA that made up the material.

In the original analysis: Amplifying reference gene primers gave estimates of nucleated cell counts. Some clones are missing from TCRdb's copy, which holds only in-frame ones; the method was immunoSEQ multiplex PCR. V and J calls and clone size come straight from that table; D and trimming were deduced from the DNA. The data contain a few hundred thousand clones, approximately 84% of them singletons. This clone was counted a single time. The sequenced material came from peripheral blood. This receptor was identified in a man aged 35 to 55 with active or convalescent COVID-19.

CDR3 sequence (DNA): TGTGCCAGCAGCTTATTTGGAGCAGTAAATTCACCCCTCCACTTT. Encoded protein: CASSLFGAVNSPLHF. The chain recombines TRBV7-9 with TRBJ1-6; no definite D call. V gave up 2 bases and J gave up 7 bases, with 12 bases separating them. The CDR3 is made up of 15 amino acids. Germline CDR1 SEHNR, CDR2 FQNEAQ (reference sequence). Supplemented by reference TRBV7-9 and TRBJ1-6, the full variable domain reads DTGVSQNPRHKITKRGQNVTFRCDPISEHNRLYWYRQTLGQGPEFLTYFQNEAQLEKSRLLSDRFSAERPKGSFSTLEIQRTEQGDSAMYLCASSLFGAVNSPLHFGNGTRLTVT.